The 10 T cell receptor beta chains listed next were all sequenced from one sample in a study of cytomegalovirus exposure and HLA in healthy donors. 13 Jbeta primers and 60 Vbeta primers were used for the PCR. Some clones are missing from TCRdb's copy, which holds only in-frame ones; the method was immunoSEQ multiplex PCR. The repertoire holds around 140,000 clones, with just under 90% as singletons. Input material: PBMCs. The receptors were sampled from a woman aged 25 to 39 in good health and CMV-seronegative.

DNA for the CDR3: TGTGCCAGCAGTTACGGGGCTGGTACAGATACGCAGTATTTT. Protein sequence: CASSYGAGTDTQYF. The chain employs TRBV6-5 and TRBJ2-3, with D possibly being TRBD1 (5 bases). The ends were cut back, 2 bases at V and 3 bases at J, with 9 bases in the middle. The germline CDR1 and CDR2 sequences are MNHEY and SVGAGI. This CDR3 comprises 14 residues.

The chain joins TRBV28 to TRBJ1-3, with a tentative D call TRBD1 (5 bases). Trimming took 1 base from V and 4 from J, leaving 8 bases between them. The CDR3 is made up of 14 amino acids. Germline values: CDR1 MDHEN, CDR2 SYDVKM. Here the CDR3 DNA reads TGTGCCAGCAGTTTATCGAACAGGGGAAACACCATATATTTT. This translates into CASSLSNRGNTIYF.

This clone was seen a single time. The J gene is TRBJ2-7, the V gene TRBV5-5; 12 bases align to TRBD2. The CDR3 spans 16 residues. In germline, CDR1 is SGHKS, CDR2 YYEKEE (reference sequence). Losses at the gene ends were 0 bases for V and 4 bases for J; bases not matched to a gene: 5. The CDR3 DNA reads TGTGCCAGCAGCTTGGGTCGACTAGCGGGAGCGTACGAGCAGTACTTC. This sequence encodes CASSLGRLAGAYEQYF. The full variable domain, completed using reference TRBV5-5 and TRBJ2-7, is DAGVTQSPTHLIKTRGQQVTLRCSPISGHKSVSWYQQVLGQGPQFIFQYYEKEERGRGNFPDRFSARQFPNYSSELNVNALLLGDSALYLCASSLGRLAGAYEQYFGPGTRLTVT.

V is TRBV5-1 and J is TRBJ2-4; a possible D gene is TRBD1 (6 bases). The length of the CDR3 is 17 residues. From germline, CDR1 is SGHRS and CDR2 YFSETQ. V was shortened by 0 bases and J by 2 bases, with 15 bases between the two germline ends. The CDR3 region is CASSLVYAGATKNIQYF. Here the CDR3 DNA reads TGCGCCAGCAGCTTGGTTTATGCAGGGGCCACCAAAAACATTCAGTACTTC.

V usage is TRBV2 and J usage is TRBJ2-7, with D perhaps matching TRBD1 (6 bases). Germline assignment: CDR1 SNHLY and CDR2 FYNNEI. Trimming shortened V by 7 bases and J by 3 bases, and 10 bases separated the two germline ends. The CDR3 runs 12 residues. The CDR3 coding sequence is TGTGCCAGCAAGGACAGACTCTACGAGCAGTACTTC. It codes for CASKDRLYEQYF.

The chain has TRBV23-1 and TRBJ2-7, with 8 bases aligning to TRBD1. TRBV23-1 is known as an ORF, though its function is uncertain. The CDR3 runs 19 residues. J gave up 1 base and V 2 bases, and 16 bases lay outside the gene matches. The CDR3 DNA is TGCGCCAGCAGTCAAGCTCTTACCGCCCGGACAGGGAGGTCCTACGAGCAGTACTTC. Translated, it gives CASSQALTARTGRSYEQYF.

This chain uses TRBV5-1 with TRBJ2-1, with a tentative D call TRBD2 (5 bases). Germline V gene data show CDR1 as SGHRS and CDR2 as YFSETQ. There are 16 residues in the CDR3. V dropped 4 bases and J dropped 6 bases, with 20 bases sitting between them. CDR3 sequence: CASSPFRPGWTNEQFF. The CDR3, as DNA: TGCGCCAGCAGCCCCTTCCGGCCGGGATGGACCAATGAGCAGTTCTTC. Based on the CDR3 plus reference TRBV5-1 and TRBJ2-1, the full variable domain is KAGVTQTPRYLIKTRGQQVTLSCSPISGHRSVSWYQQTPGQGLQFLFEYFSETQRNKGNFPGRFSGRQFSNSRSEMNVSTLELGDSALYLCASSPFRPGWTNEQFFGPGTRLTVL.

DNA for the CDR3: TGTGCCTGGAGTGTACTAAGCATTTCTCGGACCTACGAGCAGTACTTC. It translates to CAWSVLSISRTYEQYF. The chain carries TRBV30 and TRBJ2-7; D gene ambiguous. V was pared by 0 bases and J by 2 bases, with 17 bases between. Looked up from germline, CDR1 is GTSNPN and CDR2 is SVGIG (reference sequence). The CDR3 extends over 16 amino acids.

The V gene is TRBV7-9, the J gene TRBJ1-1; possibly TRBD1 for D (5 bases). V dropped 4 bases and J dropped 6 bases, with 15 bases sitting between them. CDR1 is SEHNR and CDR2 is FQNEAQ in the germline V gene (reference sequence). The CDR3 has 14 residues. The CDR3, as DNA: TGTGCCAGCAGCTGGGGGGGGGAGAGGGCTGAAGCTTTCTTT. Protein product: CASSWGGERAEAFF.

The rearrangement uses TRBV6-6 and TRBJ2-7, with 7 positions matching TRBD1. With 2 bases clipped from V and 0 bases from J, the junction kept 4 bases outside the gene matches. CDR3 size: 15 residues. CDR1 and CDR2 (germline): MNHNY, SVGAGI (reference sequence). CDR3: CASSYLGQSSYEQYF. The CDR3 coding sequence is TGTGCCAGCAGTTACCTGGGACAGAGCTCCTACGAGCAGTACTTC.